Below are 6 T cell receptor beta chains sequenced from a single sample in a study of identical twins. TCRdb recomputed calls from the 5' RACE reads with MiXCR, one row per CDR3 protein. The profile covers more than 1.5 million distinct CDR3 sequences, with 25% to 35% appearing a single time and about 0.3% taken by the ten largest. Sequenced sample: cord blood. Source of these receptors: a newborn girl in good health.

In this sample, this clonotype turned up a few times. The chain is built from TRBV9 and TRBJ2-3; 8 bases fit TRBD1. In germline, CDR1 is SGDLS, CDR2 YYNGEE. The CDR3 sequence is 16 residues long. V shed 0 bases, J shed 2 bases, and the junction held 5 bases outside the gene matches. The CDR3 bases are TGTGCCAGCAGCGTAGTACAGGGGGGAAACACAGATACGCAGTATTTT. Protein product: CASSVVQGGNTDTQYF.

The V gene is TRBV15, the J gene TRBJ2-1, with 10 bases lining up with TRBD1. There are 13 residues in the CDR3. V shed 6 bases, J shed 7 bases, and the junction held 3 bases outside the gene matches. CDR1 is LNHNV, CDR2 YYDKDF, per germline (reference sequence). The DNA for the CDR3 is TGTGCCACCAGTCAGGACAGGGGGAATGAGCAGTTCTTC. The encoded protein is CATSQDRGNEQFF.

The sample holds many counts of this clonotype. This chain connects TRBV2 to TRBJ2-3; 14 bases are shared with TRBD2. The junction had 4 bases not matched to a gene; V was cut back by 5 bases and J by 0 bases. The length of the CDR3 is 17 residues. The germline gives CDR1 SNHLY, CDR2 FYNNEI. CDR3 bases: TGTGCCAGCAGTTCTGGACTAGCGGGGGGAAGCACAGATACGCAGTATTTT. Translation: CASSSGLAGGSTDTQYF.

CDR3 sequence reads: CSATGRGHEQFF. In DNA, the CDR3 is TGCAGTGCTACGGGCAGGGGTCATGAGCAGTTCTTC. The chain recombines TRBV20-1 with TRBJ2-1; D perhaps matches TRBD1 (6 bases). Germline CDR1 and CDR2: DFQATT and SNEGSKA (reference sequence). The length of the CDR3 is 12 residues. Trimming shortened V by 4 bases and J by 8 bases, and 12 bases separated the two germline ends.

Notes on this clonotype: An end of the junction differs from the germline gene, which may be a read error. The J gene is TRBJ2-3, the V gene TRBV20-1; possible D gene TRBD1, 5 bases. The CDR3 has 14 residues. CDR1 and CDR2 (germline): DFQATT, SNEGSKA (reference sequence). The CDR3 loop reads CSARLGARTDTRYF. CDR3 nucleotides: TGCAGTGCTAGACTAGGGGCCCGCACAGATACGCGGTATTTT.

V and J are TRBV27 and TRBJ1-6; TRBD1 is a possible D gene (6 bases). Between the trimmed V and J ends, which lost 4 bases and 5 bases, there was a span of 15 bases. The CDR3 contains 16 residues. Germline-derived CDR1 and CDR2 are MNHEY and SMNVEV (reference sequence). The CDR3 DNA reads TGTGCCAGCAGTTACCGTGGGGGCCCCAATAATTCACCCCTCCACTTT. It encodes CASSYRGGPNNSPLHF.